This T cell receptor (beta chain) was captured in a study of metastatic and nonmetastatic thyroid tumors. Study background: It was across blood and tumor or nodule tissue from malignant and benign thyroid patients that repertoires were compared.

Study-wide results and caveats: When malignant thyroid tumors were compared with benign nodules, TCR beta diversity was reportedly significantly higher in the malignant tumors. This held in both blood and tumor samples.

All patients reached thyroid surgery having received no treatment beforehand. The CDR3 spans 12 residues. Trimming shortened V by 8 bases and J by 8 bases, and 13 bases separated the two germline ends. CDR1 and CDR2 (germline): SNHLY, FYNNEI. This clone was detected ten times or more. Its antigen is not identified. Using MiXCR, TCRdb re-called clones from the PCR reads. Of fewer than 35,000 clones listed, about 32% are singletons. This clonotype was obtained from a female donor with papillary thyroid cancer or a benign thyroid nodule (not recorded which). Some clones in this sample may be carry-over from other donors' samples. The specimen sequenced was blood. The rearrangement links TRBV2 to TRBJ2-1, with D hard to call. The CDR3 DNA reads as TGTGCCAGCGAGAGACCGCAAGATGAGCAGTTCTTC. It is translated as CASERPQDEQFF.